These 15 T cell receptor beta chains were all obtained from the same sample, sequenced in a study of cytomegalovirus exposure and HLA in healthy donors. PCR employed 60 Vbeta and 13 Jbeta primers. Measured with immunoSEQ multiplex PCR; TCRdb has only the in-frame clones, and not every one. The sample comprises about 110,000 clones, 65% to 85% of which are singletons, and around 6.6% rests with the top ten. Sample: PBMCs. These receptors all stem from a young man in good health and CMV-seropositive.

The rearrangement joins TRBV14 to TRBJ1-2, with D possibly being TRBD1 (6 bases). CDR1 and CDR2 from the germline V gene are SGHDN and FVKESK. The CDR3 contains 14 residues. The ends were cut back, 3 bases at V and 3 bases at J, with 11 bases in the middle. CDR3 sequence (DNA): TGTGCCAGCAGCCACCAGACAGGTCACTATGGCTACACCTTC. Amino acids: CASSHQTGHYGYTF.

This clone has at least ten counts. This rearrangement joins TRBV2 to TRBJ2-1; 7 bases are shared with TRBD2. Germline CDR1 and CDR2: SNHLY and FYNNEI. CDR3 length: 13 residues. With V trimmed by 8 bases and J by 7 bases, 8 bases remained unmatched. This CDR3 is CASLLGGRNEQFF. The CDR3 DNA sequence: TGTGCCAGCCTTTTGGGGGGGAGGAATGAGCAGTTCTTC.

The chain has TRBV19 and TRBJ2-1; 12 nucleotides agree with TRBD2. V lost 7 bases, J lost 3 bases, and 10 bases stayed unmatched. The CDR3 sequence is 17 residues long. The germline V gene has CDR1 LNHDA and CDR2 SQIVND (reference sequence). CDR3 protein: CASTTSGGLYYYNEQFF. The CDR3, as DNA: TGTGCCAGTACGACTAGCGGGGGCCTCTATTACTACAATGAGCAGTTCTTC.

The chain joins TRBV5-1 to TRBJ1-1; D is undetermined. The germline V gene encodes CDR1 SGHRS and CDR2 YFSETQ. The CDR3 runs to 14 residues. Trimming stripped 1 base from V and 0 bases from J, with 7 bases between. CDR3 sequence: CASSLTVMNTEAFF. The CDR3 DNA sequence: TGCGCCAGCAGCTTGACAGTAATGAACACTGAAGCTTTCTTT. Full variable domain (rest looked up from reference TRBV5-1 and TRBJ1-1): KAGVTQTPRYLIKTRGQQVTLSCSPISGHRSVSWYQQTPGQGLQFLFEYFSETQRNKGNFPGRFSGRQFSNSRSEMNVSTLELGDSALYLCASSLTVMNTEAFFGQGTRLTVV.

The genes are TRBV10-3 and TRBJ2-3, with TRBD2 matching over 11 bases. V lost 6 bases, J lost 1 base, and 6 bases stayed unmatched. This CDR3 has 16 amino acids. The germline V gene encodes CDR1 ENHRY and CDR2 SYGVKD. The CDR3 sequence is CAISLPTSGGTDTQYF. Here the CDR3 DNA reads TGTGCCATCAGCCTCCCGACTAGCGGGGGCACAGATACGCAGTATTTT.

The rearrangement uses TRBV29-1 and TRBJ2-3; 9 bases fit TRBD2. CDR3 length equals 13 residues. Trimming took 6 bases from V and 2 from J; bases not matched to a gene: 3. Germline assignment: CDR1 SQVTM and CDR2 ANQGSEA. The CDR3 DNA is TGCAGCGTGCGGGGGGGCATCACAGATACGCAGTATTTT. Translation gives CSVRGGITDTQYF.

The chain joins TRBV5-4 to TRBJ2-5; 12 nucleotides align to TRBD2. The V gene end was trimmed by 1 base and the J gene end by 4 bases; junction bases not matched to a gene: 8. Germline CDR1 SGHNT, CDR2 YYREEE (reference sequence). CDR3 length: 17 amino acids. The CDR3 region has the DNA TGTGCCAGCAGCTTGCGGCTAGCGGGGGGGCCAGGAGAGACCCAGTACTTC. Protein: CASSLRLAGGPGETQYF.

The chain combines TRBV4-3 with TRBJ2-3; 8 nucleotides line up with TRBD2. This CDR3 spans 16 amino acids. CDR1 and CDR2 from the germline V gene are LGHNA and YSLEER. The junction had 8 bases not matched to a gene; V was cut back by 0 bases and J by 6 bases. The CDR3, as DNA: TGCGCCAGCAGCCAAGAGGGTCGGGGGGGCCCTGATACGCAGTATTTT. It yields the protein CASSQEGRGGPDTQYF.

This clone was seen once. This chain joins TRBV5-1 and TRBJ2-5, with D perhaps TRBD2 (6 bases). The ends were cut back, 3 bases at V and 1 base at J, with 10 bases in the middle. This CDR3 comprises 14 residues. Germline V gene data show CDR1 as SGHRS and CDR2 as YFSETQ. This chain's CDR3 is CASSWGVVQETQYF. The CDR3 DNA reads TGCGCCAGCAGCTGGGGGGTCGTCCAAGAGACCCAGTACTTC.

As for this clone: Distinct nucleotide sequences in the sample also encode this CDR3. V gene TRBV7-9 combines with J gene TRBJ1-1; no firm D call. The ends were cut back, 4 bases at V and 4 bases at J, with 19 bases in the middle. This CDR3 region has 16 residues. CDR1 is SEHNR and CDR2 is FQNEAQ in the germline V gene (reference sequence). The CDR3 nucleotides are TGTGCCAGCAGCTCTTATGACCGCGAGGCGCGCACTGAAGCTTTCTTT. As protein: CASSSYDREARTEAFF.

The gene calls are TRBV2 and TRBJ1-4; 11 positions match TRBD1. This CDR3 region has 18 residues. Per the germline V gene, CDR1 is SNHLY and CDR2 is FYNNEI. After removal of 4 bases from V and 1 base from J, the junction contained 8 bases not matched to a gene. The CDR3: CASSGRTGGSGTNEKLFF. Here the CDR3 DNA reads TGTGCCAGCAGTGGCCGGACAGGGGGCTCGGGAACTAATGAAAAACTGTTTTTT.

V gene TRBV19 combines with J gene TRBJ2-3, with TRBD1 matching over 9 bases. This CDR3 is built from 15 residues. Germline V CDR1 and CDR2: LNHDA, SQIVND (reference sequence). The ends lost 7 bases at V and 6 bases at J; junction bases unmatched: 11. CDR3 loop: CASTNRDRDVDTQYF. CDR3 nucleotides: TGTGCCAGTACCAACCGGGACAGGGATGTTGATACGCAGTATTTT.

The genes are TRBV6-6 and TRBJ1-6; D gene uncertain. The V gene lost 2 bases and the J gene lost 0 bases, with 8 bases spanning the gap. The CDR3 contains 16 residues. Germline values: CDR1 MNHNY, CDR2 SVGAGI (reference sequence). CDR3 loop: CASSYGGSSYNSPLHF. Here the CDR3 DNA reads TGTGCCAGCAGTTACGGTGGGAGCTCCTATAATTCACCCCTCCACTTT.

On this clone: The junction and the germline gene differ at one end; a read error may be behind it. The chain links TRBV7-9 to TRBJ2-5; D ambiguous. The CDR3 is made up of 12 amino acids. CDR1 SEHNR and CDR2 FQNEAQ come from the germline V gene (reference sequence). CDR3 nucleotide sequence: TGTTCCAGCAGCCACAAAAAGGAGACCCAGTACTTC. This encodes CSSSHKKETQYF.

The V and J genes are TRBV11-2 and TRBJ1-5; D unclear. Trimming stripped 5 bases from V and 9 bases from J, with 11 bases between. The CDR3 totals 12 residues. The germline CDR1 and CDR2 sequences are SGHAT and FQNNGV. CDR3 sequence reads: CASSAVIGPQHF. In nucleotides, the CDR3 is TGTGCCAGCAGCGCAGTGATTGGGCCCCAGCATTTT. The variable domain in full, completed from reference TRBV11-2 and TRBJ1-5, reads EAGVAQSPRYKIIEKRQSVAFWCNPISGHATLYWYQQILGQGPKLLIQFQNNGVVDDSQLPKDRFSAERLKGVDSTLKIQPAKLEDSAVYLCASSAVIGPQHFGDGTRLSIL.